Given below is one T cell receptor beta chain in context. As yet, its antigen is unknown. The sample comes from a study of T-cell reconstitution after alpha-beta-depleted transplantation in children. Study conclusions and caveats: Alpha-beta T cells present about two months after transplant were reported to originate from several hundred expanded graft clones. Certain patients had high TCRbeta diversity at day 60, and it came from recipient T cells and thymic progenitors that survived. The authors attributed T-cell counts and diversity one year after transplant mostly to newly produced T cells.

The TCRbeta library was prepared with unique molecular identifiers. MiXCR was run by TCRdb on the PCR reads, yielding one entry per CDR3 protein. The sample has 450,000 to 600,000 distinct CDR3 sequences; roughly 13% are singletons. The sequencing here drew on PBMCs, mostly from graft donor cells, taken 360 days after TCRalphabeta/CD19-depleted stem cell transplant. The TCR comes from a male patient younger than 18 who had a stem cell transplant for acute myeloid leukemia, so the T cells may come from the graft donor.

The CDR3 nucleotides read TGTGCCAGCAGCTCTTCGACTAGCGGGCTCTCGGGGCAGCAGTACTTC. It yields the protein CASSSSTSGLSGQQYF. The genes are TRBV7-3 and TRBJ2-7, with 10 nucleotides matching TRBD2. Trimming at V came to 4 bases and at J to 8 bases, leaving 14 bases not matched to a gene. CDR3 length: 16 residues. Germline V gene data show CDR1 as SGHTA and CDR2 as FQGTGA.